Below are 13 T cell receptor beta chains sequenced from a single sample in a study of control samples from healthy donors and cancer patients. Assay: immunoSEQ multiplex PCR; the TCRdb copy retains only in-frame clones and omits some. In the table there are about 82,000 clones, around 87% of which are singletons. The specimen sequenced was blood. The receptors here all came from a man aged 50 to 59 in good health.

This chain joins TRBV6-5 and TRBJ1-3; D gene unclear. Germline V gene data show CDR1 as MNHEY and CDR2 as SVGAGI. The CDR3 covers 13 residues. Trimming stripped 5 bases from V and 4 bases from J, with 9 bases between. DNA for the CDR3: TGTGCCAGCAGTCCTCTTGTCGGAAACACCATATATTTT. This gives the protein CASSPLVGNTIYF.

The J gene is TRBJ2-2, the V gene TRBV19, with 12 bases fitting TRBD1. The length of the CDR3 is 16 residues. The V gene end was trimmed by 4 bases and the J gene end by 5 bases; junction bases not matched to a gene: 5. CDR1 is LNHDA and CDR2 is SQIVND in the germline V gene (reference sequence). The CDR3 sequence: CASSRGQGAGTGELFF. CDR3 sequence (DNA): TGTGCCAGTAGTAGGGGACAGGGGGCAGGTACCGGGGAGCTGTTTTTT. Combining the CDR3 with reference TRBV19 and TRBJ2-2 gives the whole variable domain DGGITQSPKYLFRKEGQNVTLSCEQNLNHDAMYWYRQDPGQGLRLIYYSQIVNDFQKGDIAEGYSVSREKKESFPLTVTSAQKNPTAFYLCASSRGQGAGTGELFFGEGSRLTVL.

The chain joins TRBV11-2 to TRBJ2-5; D is unresolved. Trimming removed 0 bases at V and 5 bases at J, with 13 bases between. The CDR3 contains 15 residues. The V gene's germline CDR1 is SGHAT and CDR2 FQNNGV. This chain's CDR3 is CASSLDGRVMETQYF. The CDR3 DNA reads as TGTGCCAGCAGCTTAGATGGTAGGGTAATGGAGACCCAGTACTTC.

The V and J genes are TRBV25-1 and TRBJ1-2, with D possibly being TRBD1 (6 bases). Looked up from germline, CDR1 is MGHDK and CDR2 is SYGVNS. The V end was cut by 2 bases, the J end by 6 bases, with 16 bases between. The CDR3 runs 15 residues. The CDR3 DNA reads as TGTGCCAGCAGTGAACCTACAGGGCTGGATGATGGCTACACCTTC. It yields the protein CASSEPTGLDDGYTF.

This clone occurred a few times. The chain links TRBV6-2 or TRBV6-3 to TRBJ1-5; the match to TRBD1 covers 10 bases. The CDR3 loop spans 16 amino acids. V was clipped by 6 bases and J by 7 bases; unmatched bases: 12. CDR1 is MNHEY and CDR2 is SVGEGT in the germline V gene. The DNA of the CDR3 is TGTGCCAGCAGCGAACTGACAGGGGGCAGAGGACAGCCCCAGCATTTT. This encodes CASSELTGGRGQPQHF.

The gene calls are TRBV19 and TRBJ1-5; D is unresolved. The CDR3 is 18 amino acids. V was clipped by 4 bases and J by 5 bases, with 24 bases between them. Per the germline V gene, CDR1 is LNHDA and CDR2 is SQIVND (reference sequence). The CDR3 nucleotides are TGTGCCAGTAGTACGAGACCGGGGAGTTCCGGAGGTTATCAGCCCCAGCATTTT. Translating gives CASSTRPGSSGGYQPQHF. The whole variable domain, remainder taken from reference TRBV19 and TRBJ1-5, is DGGITQSPKYLFRKEGQNVTLSCEQNLNHDAMYWYRQDPGQGLRLIYYSQIVNDFQKGDIAEGYSVSREKKESFPLTVTSAQKNPTAFYLCASSTRPGSSGGYQPQHFGDGTRLSIL.

This chain connects TRBV15 to TRBJ1-1, with unresolved D. Trimming pared 0 bases from V and 4 bases from J, leaving 12 bases between. The CDR3 is 15 amino acids. Germline assignment: CDR1 LNHNV and CDR2 YYDKDF (reference sequence). CDR3 coding DNA: TGTGCCACCAGCAGAGACCCTAGAGGTCCCACTGAAGCTTTCTTT. Translated: CATSRDPRGPTEAFF.

Details on this clone: The identical CDR3 is also encoded by other nucleotide sequences in the sample. The rearrangement links TRBV5-6 to TRBJ1-6; possibly TRBD1 for D (5 bases). Germline V CDR1 and CDR2: SGHDT, YYEEEE. V was shortened by 4 bases and J by 7 bases, with 12 bases between the two germline ends. There are 14 residues in the CDR3. In DNA, the CDR3 is TGTGCCAGCAGCCTCGGGGGGTACAATTCACCCCTCCACTTT. Its protein product is CASSLGGYNSPLHF.

The rearrangement uses TRBV7-3 and TRBJ2-2; TRBD2 matches 8 bases. Germline CDR1 and CDR2: SGHTA and FQGTGA. J was trimmed by 0 bases and V by 5 bases; bases with no gene match: 14. The CDR3 extends over 19 amino acids. The CDR3 sequence is CASSPGLAVPLSNTGELFF. For the CDR3, the DNA is TGTGCCAGCAGCCCCGGACTAGCTGTTCCCTTATCGAACACCGGGGAGCTGTTTTTT.

The chain has TRBV10-2 and TRBJ2-1; D gene ambiguous. The V gene's germline CDR1 is WSHSY and CDR2 SAAADI. The CDR3 length is 13 residues. V was clipped by 10 bases and J by 0 bases, with 10 bases between them. CDR3: CATMASSYNEQFF. Here the CDR3 DNA reads TGCGCCACCATGGCCAGCTCCTACAATGAGCAGTTCTTC.

J is TRBJ2-3 and V is TRBV5-6, with 7 bases matching TRBD2. Trimming took 2 bases from V and 2 from J; bases not matched to a gene: 5. The CDR3 extends over 15 amino acids. Germline CDR1 is SGHDT and CDR2 is YYEEEE. In nucleotides, the CDR3 is TGTGCCAGCAGCTTAGGCGGGGGATTCACAGATACGCAGTATTTT. It yields the protein CASSLGGGFTDTQYF. The full variable domain, in which reference TRBV5-6 and TRBJ2-3 provide the parts outside the CDR3, is DAGVTQSPTHLIKTRGQQVTLRCSPKSGHDTVSWYQQALGQGPQFIFQYYEEEERQRGNFPDRFSGHQFPNYSSELNVNALLLGDSALYLCASSLGGGFTDTQYFGPGTRLTVL.

The chain has TRBV4-2 and TRBJ2-3; 7 positions match TRBD2. There are 16 residues in the CDR3. The germline V gene has CDR1 LGHNA and CDR2 YNFKEQ. V shed 1 base and J 2 bases; nucleotides not matched to a gene: 6. CDR3 nucleotides: TGTGCCAGCAGCCAAGGGGCCCTAGCGGACACAGATACGCAGTATTTT. Protein sequence: CASSQGALADTDTQYF.

The rearrangement uses TRBV10-2 and TRBJ2-3; D may be TRBD2 (5 bases). The CDR3 is 14 residues long. Germline lookup yields CDR1 WSHSY and CDR2 SAAADI. V lost 2 bases and J 5 bases, leaving 11 bases between the germline ends. CDR3 in amino acids: CASSERVGIDTQYF. DNA for the CDR3: TGCGCCAGCAGTGAGCGGGTCGGGATAGATACGCAGTATTTT.